The rows below give T cell receptor beta chains drawn from one sample of a study of PD-1 blockade in classical Hodgkin lymphoma. Data came from immunoSEQ multiplex PCR; TCRdb stores just in-frame clones and leaves some out. This sample has roughly 62,000 clones; about nine tenths occur once, and the top ten carry under 15%. Specimen: peripheral blood mononuclear cells (PBMCs), collected at baseline. The receptors were gathered from a human donor with classical Hodgkin lymphoma. Both conserved end residues are part of each CDR3. The order of the fields is J gene, clone size, D gene, V gene, CDR3 DNA, CDR3 protein. D genes are given only for firm matches. Only some rows state a clone size, as once, few, many or a class for expanded clones.

J: TRBJ2-7
size: -
D: TRBD2
V: TRBV27
DNA: TGTGCCAGCAGCGCGGGGGGCGACGAGCAGTACTTC
CDR3: CASSAGGDEQYF

J: TRBJ1-5
size: -
D: -
V: TRBV5-6
DNA: TGTGCCAGCAGCTTGTACTGGGACCGATCATACAATCAGCCCCAGCATTTT
CDR3: CASSLYWDRSYNQPQHF

J: TRBJ1-4
size: -
D: TRBD1
V: TRBV4-3
DNA: TGCGCCAGCAGCCAAGAAGCGAGACAGGGGTCTAATGAAAAACTGTTTTTT
CDR3: CASSQEARQGSNEKLFF

J: TRBJ2-1
size: -
D: -
V: TRBV9
DNA: TGTGCCAGCAGCTTAAACAGCCATGAGCAGTTCTTC
CDR3: CASSLNSHEQFF

J: TRBJ2-7
size: -
D: TRBD1
V: TRBV2
DNA: TGTGCCAGCAGGAGTACAGGGGGCGAGCAGTACTTC
CDR3: CASRSTGGEQYF

J: TRBJ1-6
size: -
D: -
V: TRBV6-1
DNA: TGTGCCAGCCACTACTGGGGCGGTTCACCCCTCCACTTT
CDR3: CASHYWGGSPLHF

J: TRBJ2-1
size: -
D: -
V: TRBV7-2
DNA: TGTGCCAGCAGCTTAGGGGGGGGGCCGAACAATGAGCAGTTCTTC
CDR3: CASSLGGGPNNEQFF

J: TRBJ1-6
size: once
D: TRBD1
V: TRBV30
DNA: TGTGCCTGGAGTCCCTTGACAGGGAGGGAGGGATCACCCCTCCACTTT
CDR3: CAWSPLTGREGSPLHF

J: TRBJ2-2
size: -
D: TRBD1
V: TRBV5-6
DNA: TGTGCCAGCAGCTTGGTAGGGACAGCCGACACCGGGGAGCTGTTTTTT
CDR3: CASSLVGTADTGELFF

J: TRBJ2-3
size: -
D: -
V: TRBV9
DNA: TGTGCCAGCAGCGCCGTCGGGCAAGATACGCAGTATTTT
CDR3: CASSAVGQDTQYF

J: TRBJ2-5
size: -
D: -
V: TRBV20-1
DNA: TGCAGTGCTAGGGGTGTGGAGACCCAGTACTTC
CDR3: CSARGVETQYF

J: TRBJ2-7
size: medium-sized
D: TRBD1
V: TRBV6-5
DNA: TGTGCCAGCAGTTACTCTGACAGGGTCAACGAGCAGTACTTC
CDR3: CASSYSDRVNEQYF

J: TRBJ2-1
size: -
D: -
V: TRBV29-1
DNA: TGCAGCGTTGGGGGGCAGTACAATGAGCAGTTCTTC
CDR3: CSVGGQYNEQFF

J: TRBJ1-5
size: -
D: -
V: TRBV30
DNA: TGTGCCTGGAGTCCCTTGGGGGCCCAGCCCCAGCATTTT
CDR3: CAWSPLGAQPQHF

J: TRBJ2-3
size: -
D: TRBD2
V: TRBV5-1
DNA: TGCGCCAGCAGCTCAGGACTAGCGGAAACCGGTACGCAGTATTTT
CDR3: CASSSGLAETGTQYF

J: TRBJ2-7
size: -
D: -
V: TRBV5-1
DNA: TGCGCCAGCAGCTCTACGTTGAGTTACGAGCAGTACTTC
CDR3: CASSSTLSYEQYF

J: TRBJ2-1
size: -
D: -
V: TRBV13
DNA: TGTGCCAGCAGCTCCCCCTTGGGTAGCCCTTCCTACAATGAGCAGTTCTTC
CDR3: CASSSPLGSPSYNEQFF

J: TRBJ2-7
size: -
D: TRBD2
V: TRBV15
DNA: TGTGCCACCAGCGATTTCGGGGGGTCCGCCTACGAGCAGTACTTC
CDR3: CATSDFGGSAYEQYF

J: TRBJ2-3
size: -
D: TRBD1
V: TRBV29-1
DNA: TGCAGCGTTGAATCCGGACAGGGGGCAGATACGCAGTATTTT
CDR3: CSVESGQGADTQYF

J: TRBJ2-3
size: -
D: TRBD1
V: TRBV5-1
DNA: TGCGCCAGCAGCAGATCGGGACAGGGGATTCCCCAAAGCGGCACAGATACGCAGTATTTT
CDR3: CASSRSGQGIPQSGTDTQYF

J: TRBJ2-3
size: -
D: TRBD1
V: TRBV7-2
DNA: TGTGCCAGCCATCCCGGGACAGGGGCCGCAGATACGCAGTATTTT
CDR3: CASHPGTGAADTQYF

J: TRBJ2-7
size: -
D: -
V: TRBV6-5
DNA: TGTGCCAGCAGTGGAGGGCAGGGGATTTACGAGCAGTACTTC
CDR3: CASSGGQGIYEQYF

J: TRBJ1-1
size: -
D: -
V: TRBV6-1
DNA: TGTGCCAGCAGTGAAAGTCCAGGGTTCAACACTGAAGCTTTCTTT
CDR3: CASSESPGFNTEAFF

J: TRBJ2-3
size: -
D: -
V: TRBV4-3
DNA: TGCGCCAGCAACCAAGATGGGTCCACGGGATTTAGCACAGATACGCAGTATTTT
CDR3: CASNQDGSTGFSTDTQYF

J: TRBJ2-7
size: -
D: TRBD1
V: TRBV6-6
DNA: TGTGCCAGCAGTCGACAGGGATCCTATGAGCAGTACTTC
CDR3: CASSRQGSYEQYF

J: TRBJ1-2
size: -
D: -
V: TRBV9
DNA: TGTGCCAGCAGCGCCCAGGATCTTGGCTACACCTTC
CDR3: CASSAQDLGYTF

J: TRBJ1-2
size: many
D: -
V: TRBV7-3
DNA: TGTGCCAGCAGCTTAACGGTTGACAGTGGCTACACCTTC
CDR3: CASSLTVDSGYTF

J: TRBJ2-1
size: -
D: TRBD1
V: TRBV7-2
DNA: TGTGCCAGCAGCTTCGGGACAGGCTACAATGAGCAGTTCTTC
CDR3: CASSFGTGYNEQFF

J: TRBJ1-1
size: -
D: -
V: TRBV4-3
DNA: TGCGCCAGCAGCCAAATATTAGGCTATGAAGCTTTCTTT
CDR3: CASSQILGYEAFF

J: TRBJ1-1
size: -
D: -
V: TRBV5-1
DNA: TGCGCCAGCAGCTTCCGGGACGGCCAGACTGAAGCTTTCTTT
CDR3: CASSFRDGQTEAFF

J: TRBJ2-3
size: once
D: TRBD2
V: TRBV27
DNA: TGTGCCAGCAGTCCCCGTCGGACTAGTGGGGGCACAGATACGCAGTATTTT
CDR3: CASSPRRTSGGTDTQYF